This T cell receptor (beta chain) came from a study of blood T cell repertoires in COVID-19. At the level of the study: The United States, Italy and Spain provided the acute and convalescent COVID-19 samples.

Participant-given clinical history determined each cohort assignment. The assay was immunoSEQ multiplex PCR, and TCRdb's table has in-frame clones only and misses some. The table lists approximately 200,000 clones, approximately 86% of them singletons. J was trimmed by 7 bases and V by 5 bases; bases with no gene match: 6. The CDR3 totals 14 residues. CDR1 and CDR2 (germline): SGHAT, FQNNGV. Sequencing was done on a sample of PBMCs or T cells enriched from blood (not recorded which). The gene calls are TRBV11-2 and TRBJ1-2, with 11 bases aligning to TRBD1. The TCR sequence derives from a woman aged 25 to 39 who had been exposed to COVID-19. The CDR3 bases are TGTGCCAGCAGCCCCCGGACAGGGGGCGTTGGCTACACCTTC. Translating gives CASSPRTGGVGYTF.